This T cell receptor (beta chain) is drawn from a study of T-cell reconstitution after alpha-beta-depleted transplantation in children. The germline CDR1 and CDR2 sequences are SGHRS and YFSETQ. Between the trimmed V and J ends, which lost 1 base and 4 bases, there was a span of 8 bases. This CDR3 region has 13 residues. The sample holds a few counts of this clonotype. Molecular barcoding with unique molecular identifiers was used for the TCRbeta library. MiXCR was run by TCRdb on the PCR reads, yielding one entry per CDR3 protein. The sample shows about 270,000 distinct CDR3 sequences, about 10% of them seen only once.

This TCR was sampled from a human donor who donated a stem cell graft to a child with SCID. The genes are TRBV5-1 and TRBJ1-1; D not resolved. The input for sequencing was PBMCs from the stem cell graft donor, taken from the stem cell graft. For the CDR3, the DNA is TGCGCCAGCAGCTTGATGGAGAGCACTGAAGCTTTCTTT. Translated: CASSLMESTEAFF.